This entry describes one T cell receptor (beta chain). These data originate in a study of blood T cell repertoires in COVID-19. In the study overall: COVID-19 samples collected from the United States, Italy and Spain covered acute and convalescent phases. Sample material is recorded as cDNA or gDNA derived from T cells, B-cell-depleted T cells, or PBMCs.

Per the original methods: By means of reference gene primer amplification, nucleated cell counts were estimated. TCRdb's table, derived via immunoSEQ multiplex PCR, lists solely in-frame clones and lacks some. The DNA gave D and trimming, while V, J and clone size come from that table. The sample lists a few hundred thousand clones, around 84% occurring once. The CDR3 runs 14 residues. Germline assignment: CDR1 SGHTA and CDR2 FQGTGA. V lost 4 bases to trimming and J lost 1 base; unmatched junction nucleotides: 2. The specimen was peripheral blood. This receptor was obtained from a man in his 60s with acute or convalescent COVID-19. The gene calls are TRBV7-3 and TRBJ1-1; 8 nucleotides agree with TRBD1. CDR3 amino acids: CASSSGQENTEAFF. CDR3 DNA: TGTGCCAGCAGCTCGGGACAGGAGAACACTGAAGCTTTCTTT.